This passage covers 30 T cell receptor beta chains from one sample sequenced in a study of blood T cell repertoires in COVID-19. Assay: immunoSEQ multiplex PCR; the TCRdb copy retains only in-frame clones and omits some. The profile shows roughly 350,000 clones, 88% of them singletons. Material for sequencing was peripheral blood. The receptor source for this set is a woman aged 50 to 65 with active or convalescent COVID-19.

The chain has TRBV5-1 and TRBJ2-7; D may be TRBD1 (6 bases). This CDR3 comprises 17 residues. The germline V and J ends were trimmed by 0 bases and 0 bases, with 16 bases remaining between them. CDR1 SGHRS and CDR2 YFSETQ come from the germline V gene. CDR3 DNA: TGCGCCAGCAGCTTGGGACAGGACCTCCTTTTCTCCTACGAGCAGTACTTC. It yields the protein CASSLGQDLLFSYEQYF.

Here the CDR3 DNA reads TGTGCCAGCAGCTCGGACAGAGTTCAAGCTTTCTTT. This translates into CASSSDRVQAFF. V gene TRBV11-2 combines with J gene TRBJ1-1, with a possible D match to TRBD1 (6 bases). The V gene lost 4 bases and the J gene lost 9 bases, with 12 bases spanning the gap. Germline values: CDR1 SGHAT, CDR2 FQNNGV. The CDR3 is 12 residues long.

There are many counts of this clone. CDR3 loop: CASSYATGTGFYEQYF. DNA of the CDR3: TGTGCCAGCAGTTACGCAACCGGGACAGGATTCTACGAGCAGTACTTC. The gene calls are TRBV6-5 and TRBJ2-7; 8 nucleotides align to TRBD1. J lost 3 bases, V lost 2 bases, and 9 bases had no gene match. Germline V gene data show CDR1 as MNHEY and CDR2 as SVGAGI. The CDR3 is 16 amino acids.

The J gene is TRBJ2-7, the V gene TRBV4-2, with TRBD2 matching 8 bases. V shed 1 base, J shed 5 bases, and the junction held 10 bases outside the gene matches. The CDR3 consists of 16 residues. Germline V gene sequence: CDR1 LGHNA, CDR2 YNFKEQ. CDR3 coding DNA: TGTGCCAGCAGCCAAGGAATATCGGGGGGGCTCCACGAGCAGTACTTC. Its protein is CASSQGISGGLHEQYF.

This rearrangement joins TRBV7-2 to TRBJ2-5; D is undetermined. V was clipped by 5 bases and J by 0 bases, with 10 bases between them. This CDR3 contains 14 residues. The germline V gene has CDR1 SGHTA and CDR2 FQGNSA. For the CDR3, the DNA is TGTGCCAGCAGCCATTCCCGGGACCAAGAGACCCAGTACTTC. Translating it yields CASSHSRDQETQYF.

Worth noting for this clone: The same CDR3 arises from other DNA sequences in this sample as well. In DNA, the CDR3 is TGCAGTGCTAGAGCTGGAGGCGAGCAGTACTTC. Its translation: CSARAGGEQYF. The chain links TRBV20-1 to TRBJ2-7; possible D gene TRBD2, 5 bases. This CDR3 is built from 11 residues. CDR1 DFQATT and CDR2 SNEGSKA come from the germline V gene (reference sequence). V lost 1 base and J lost 6, with 7 bases in between.

The chain recombines TRBV6-5 with TRBJ1-5; the D gene is possibly TRBD1 (6 bases). V was clipped by 6 bases and J by 9 bases, with 15 bases between them. This CDR3 is built from 13 residues. Per germline, CDR1 MNHEY and CDR2 SVGAGI. CDR3 DNA sequence: TGTGCCAGCAGAACAGGGAATTATGGGCCCCAGCATTTT. This gives the protein CASRTGNYGPQHF.

The chain uses TRBV5-8 and TRBJ1-1; possibly TRBD1 for D (6 bases). V was clipped by 5 bases and J by 2 bases, with 19 bases between them. This CDR3 is built from 16 residues. Germline V gene lookup returns CDR1 SGHTS and CDR2 YDEGEE. CDR3 DNA: TGTGCCAGCAGGAGAATTGACAGGACCATTAACACTGAAGCTTTCTTT. Protein: CASRRIDRTINTEAFF.

This clone was seen just once. This chain connects TRBV13 to TRBJ1-1; 7 bases agree with TRBD1. Unmatched junction bases numbered 12, after V lost 5 bases and J lost 3 bases. The germline CDR1 and CDR2 sequences are PRHDT and FYEKMQ (reference sequence). The CDR3 loop spans 16 amino acids. The DNA of the CDR3 is TGTGCCAGCAGCCGCACGACAGGGAGGTTGTACACTGAAGCTTTCTTT. This translates into CASSRTTGRLYTEAFF. The full variable domain, rest sourced from reference TRBV13 and TRBJ1-1, is AAGVIQSPRHLIKEKRETATLKCYPIPRHDTVYWYQQGPGQDPQFLISFYEKMQSDKGSIPDRFSAQQFSDYHSELNMSSLELGDSALYFCASSRTTGRLYTEAFFGQGTRLTVV.

The chain has TRBV27 and TRBJ2-7; the match to TRBD1 covers 9 bases. V was clipped by 2 bases and J by 5 bases; unmatched bases: 4. Germline V lookup: CDR1 MNHEY, CDR2 SMNVEV (reference sequence). This CDR3 has 14 residues. The CDR3, as DNA: TGTGCCAGCAGTTTAAGGACAGGGGTCCACGAGCAGTACTTC. Protein product: CASSLRTGVHEQYF.

This chain connects TRBV7-3 to TRBJ1-5; TRBD1 matches 8 bases. V lost 6 bases and J lost 0; bases outside the gene matches: 13. Per germline, CDR1 SGHTA and CDR2 FQGTGA. The CDR3 covers 18 residues. The DNA of the CDR3 is TGTGCCAGCAGACGTCCCCCGGGACAGGAATATAGCAATCAGCCCCAGCATTTT. Protein product: CASRRPPGQEYSNQPQHF.

The chain carries TRBV7-2 and TRBJ1-6; perhaps TRBD1 as D (5 bases). The CDR3 consists of 14 residues. CDR1 SGHTA and CDR2 FQGNSA come from the germline V gene. V was pared by 7 bases and J by 5 bases, with 12 bases between. This CDR3 is CASTSGTHNSPLHF. The CDR3, as DNA: TGTGCCAGCACCTCCGGGACTCATAATTCACCCCTCCACTTT. Together with reference TRBV7-2 and TRBJ1-6, the CDR3 gives the full variable domain: GAGVSQSPSNKVTEKGKDVELRCDPISGHTALYWYRQSLGQGLEFLIYFQGNSAPDKSGLPSDRFSAERTGGSVSTLTIQRTQQEDSAVYLCASTSGTHNSPLHFGNGTRLTVT.

This sequence joins TRBV11-1 and TRBJ2-1, with 9 bases fitting TRBD2. J lost 7 bases, V lost 5 bases, and 9 bases had no gene match. Germline values: CDR1 SGHAT, CDR2 FQDESV (reference sequence). The CDR3 contains 15 residues. CDR3 loop: CASSHSGSWDNEQFF. CDR3 sequence (DNA): TGTGCCAGCAGCCATAGCGGGAGTTGGGATAATGAGCAGTTCTTC.

The chain employs TRBV6-5 and TRBJ2-1; 8 bases are shared with TRBD2. The germline gives CDR1 MNHEY, CDR2 SVGAGI. After removal of 2 bases from V and 2 bases from J, the junction contained 5 bases not matched to a gene. The CDR3 has 16 amino acids. CDR3 residues: CASSYKLAAPYNEQFF. CDR3 coding DNA: TGTGCCAGCAGTTACAAACTAGCGGCTCCCTACAATGAGCAGTTCTTC.

The genes are TRBV4-3 and TRBJ2-7, with TRBD1 as a possible D gene (5 bases). The germline CDR1 and CDR2 sequences are LGHNA and YSLEER. The CDR3 is 13 amino acids. V was trimmed by 0 bases and J by 6 bases, leaving 9 bases between them. The CDR3 sequence is CASSQDVGVEQYF. The CDR3 DNA sequence: TGCGCCAGCAGCCAAGATGTAGGGGTCGAGCAGTACTTC.

The chain joins TRBV19 to TRBJ1-2; 7 nucleotides align to TRBD1. V lost 5 bases to trimming and J lost 4 bases; unmatched junction nucleotides: 4. The CDR3 is 13 amino acids. CDR1 and CDR2 from the germline V gene are LNHDA and SQIVND (reference sequence). The CDR3 sequence: CASSGGTAYGYTF. The DNA for the CDR3 is TGTGCCAGTAGTGGCGGGACAGCCTATGGCTACACCTTC.

This clone was seen a single time. V gene TRBV6-5 combines with J gene TRBJ1-2; 11 bases map to TRBD1. CDR1 MNHEY and CDR2 SVGAGI come from the germline V gene. V dropped 4 bases and J dropped 3; count of bases not matched to a gene: 4. This CDR3 comprises 15 residues. CDR3 coding DNA: TGTGCCAGCAGTTCCCCGGGACAGGGGGACTATGGCTACACCTTC. Amino acid sequence: CASSSPGQGDYGYTF.

In its sample, this clone was seen once. This chain links TRBV15 with TRBJ2-2; no firm D call. Germline CDR1 reads LNHNV; CDR2 reads YYDKDF (reference sequence). CDR3 length: 13 residues. The germline V and J ends were trimmed by 5 bases and 5 bases, with 9 bases remaining between them. CDR3 loop: CATSPTNTGELFF. For the CDR3, the DNA is TGTGCCACCAGCCCAACTAATACCGGGGAGCTGTTTTTT. The complete variable domain, with remaining parts taken from reference TRBV15 and TRBJ2-2, reads DAMVIQNPRYQVTQFGKPVTLSCSQTLNHNVMYWYQQKSSQAPKLLFHYYDKDFNNEADTPDNFQSRRPNTSFCFLDIRSPGLGDTAMYLCATSPTNTGELFFGEGSRLTVL.

The chain is built from TRBV10-3 and TRBJ1-2, with a tentative D call TRBD1 (5 bases). V lost 4 bases, J lost 7 bases, and 13 bases lay in between. This CDR3 comprises 13 residues. Germline V CDR1 and CDR2: ENHRY, SYGVKD. The CDR3 region is CAISGWGESGYTF. For the CDR3, the DNA is TGTGCCATCAGTGGATGGGGGGAATCTGGCTACACCTTC.

The V call is TRBV6-4, the J call TRBJ2-3, with D perhaps TRBD1 (6 bases). This CDR3 is built from 13 residues. V lost 3 bases to trimming and J lost 3 bases, with 7 bases between them. CDR1 is MRHNA, CDR2 SNTAGT, per germline. CDR3 DNA: TGTGCCAGCAGTGAAGGGGGTACAGATACGCAGTATTTT. Protein sequence: CASSEGGTDTQYF.

The chain combines TRBV11-2 with TRBJ2-3; 12 bases line up with TRBD2. The germline V gene has CDR1 SGHAT and CDR2 FQNNGV. V gave up 5 bases and J gave up 2 bases; unmatched junction bases: 8. CDR3 length: 17 amino acids. The CDR3 sequence is CASSPGTSGRYTDTQYF. CDR3 bases: TGTGCCAGCAGCCCCGGGACTAGCGGGCGGTACACAGATACGCAGTATTTT.

This chain connects TRBV6-2 or TRBV6-3 to TRBJ1-6; a possible D gene is TRBD1 (5 bases). V shed 2 bases and J shed 8 bases, with 7 bases lying between them. This CDR3 is built from 13 residues. CDR1 MNHEY and CDR2 SVGEGT come from the germline V gene. The DNA for the CDR3 is TGTGCCAGCAGTTACGACAGCTATTCACCCCTCCACTTT. Protein: CASSYDSYSPLHF.

V and J are TRBV19 and TRBJ2-2; TRBD2 matches 9 bases. Looked up from germline, CDR1 is LNHDA and CDR2 is SQIVND (reference sequence). The CDR3 spans 16 residues. V lost 8 bases and J lost 0; bases outside the gene matches: 7. The CDR3 reads CASAAPSGANTGELFF. The CDR3 nucleotides are TGTGCCAGTGCCGCGCCTAGCGGGGCGAACACCGGGGAGCTGTTTTTT.

This clone has only a few counts. This chain connects TRBV12-5 to TRBJ2-3, with 11 bases lining up with TRBD2. The CDR3 consists of 20 residues. CDR1 is LGHNT and CDR2 is FRNRAP in the germline V gene. J gave up 0 bases and V 6 bases, and 17 bases lay outside the gene matches. CDR3 nucleotide sequence: TGTGCTAGTGGAATCTTAGACATTCGACTAGCGGGGCATAGCACAGATACGCAGTATTTT. It is translated as CASGILDIRLAGHSTDTQYF.

A note on this clone: The sample carries other DNA sequences with the same CDR3. The CDR3 sequence: CASSVDGSSGNTIYF. DNA of the CDR3: TGTGCCAGCAGCGTAGATGGCAGCTCTGGAAACACCATATATTTT. V and J are TRBV9 and TRBJ1-3; the D is unclear. V was pared by 0 bases and J by 0 bases, with 7 bases between. The CDR3 is 15 residues long. From germline, CDR1 is SGDLS and CDR2 YYNGEE.

The chain recombines TRBV6-5 with TRBJ2-7; D might be TRBD2 (7 bases). The V and J ends lost 6 bases and 9 bases respectively, with 12 bases between them. The CDR3 is made up of 11 amino acids. Germline loops: CDR1 MNHEY, CDR2 SVGAGI. This CDR3 reads CASSLGGRQYF. The CDR3 DNA follows: TGTGCCAGCAGCCTCGGGGGGCGGCAGTACTTC.

This chain uses TRBV29-1 with TRBJ2-4; D possibly corresponds to TRBD1 (6 bases). The CDR3 contains 12 residues. Trimming removed 6 bases at V and 5 bases at J, with 11 bases between. CDR1 is SQVTM and CDR2 is ANQGSEA in the germline V gene. The CDR3 sequence: CSVKQGENIQYF. CDR3 nucleotide sequence: TGCAGCGTGAAACAGGGAGAAAACATTCAGTACTTC.

V usage is TRBV5-4 and J usage is TRBJ1-4; perhaps TRBD1 as D (6 bases). CDR1 is SGHNT and CDR2 is YYREEE in the germline V gene (reference sequence). The CDR3 runs 16 residues. Trimming took off 2 bases at V and 0 bases at J, with 11 bases between the two ends. The CDR3 spells CASSLQGRSTNEKLFF. CDR3 in DNA: TGTGCCAGCAGCTTACAGGGAAGGTCAACTAATGAAAAACTGTTTTTT. Full variable domain (remainder filled in from reference TRBV5-4 and TRBJ1-4): ETGVTQSPTHLIKTRGQQVTLRCSSQSGHNTVSWYQQALGQGPQFIFQYYREEENGRGNFPPRFSGLQFPNYSSELNVNALELDDSALYLCASSLQGRSTNEKLFFGSGTQLSVL.

The chain joins TRBV2 to TRBJ2-4, with a weak D call TRBD1 (6 bases). The CDR3 is made up of 19 amino acids. From germline, CDR1 is SNHLY and CDR2 FYNNEI. V was shortened by 5 bases and J by 0 bases, with 23 bases between the two germline ends. CDR3 in DNA: TGTGCCAGCAGTCTCACCCCACCAGACAGGCCTCTAGCCAAAAACATTCAGTACTTC. This codes for CASSLTPPDRPLAKNIQYF.

V usage is TRBV5-6 and J usage is TRBJ2-7; 10 nucleotides match TRBD1. Germline assignment: CDR1 SGHDT and CDR2 YYEEEE. V was pared by 4 bases and J by 2 bases, with 6 bases of the junction left unmatched. CDR3 size: 15 residues. CDR3 sequence (DNA): TGTGCCAGCAGCCTGGACAGGGGGACCCCCTACGAGCAGTACTTC. It codes for CASSLDRGTPYEQYF. The variable domain in full, with the rest retrieved from reference TRBV5-6 and TRBJ2-7, is DAGVTQSPTHLIKTRGQQVTLRCSPKSGHDTVSWYQQALGQGPQFIFQYYEEEERQRGNFPDRFSGHQFPNYSSELNVNALLLGDSALYLCASSLDRGTPYEQYFGPGTRLTVT.